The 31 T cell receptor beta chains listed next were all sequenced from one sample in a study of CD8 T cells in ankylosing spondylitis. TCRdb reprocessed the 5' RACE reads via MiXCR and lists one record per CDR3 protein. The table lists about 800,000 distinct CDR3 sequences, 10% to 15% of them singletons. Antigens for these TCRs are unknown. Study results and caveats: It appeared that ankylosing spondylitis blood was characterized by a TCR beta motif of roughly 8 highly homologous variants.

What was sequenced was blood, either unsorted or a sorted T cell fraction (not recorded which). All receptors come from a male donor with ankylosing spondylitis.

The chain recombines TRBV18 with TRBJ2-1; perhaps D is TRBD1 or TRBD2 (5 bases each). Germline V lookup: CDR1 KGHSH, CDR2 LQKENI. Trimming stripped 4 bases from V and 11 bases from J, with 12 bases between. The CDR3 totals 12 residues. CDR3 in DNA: TGTGCCAGCTCACTATCAGGGAGTAAGCAGTTCTTC. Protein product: CASSLSGSKQFF. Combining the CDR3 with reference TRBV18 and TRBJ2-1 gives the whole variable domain NAGVMQNPRHLVRRRGQEARLRCSPMKGHSHVYWYRQLPEEGLKFMVYLQKENIIDESGMPKERFSAEFPKEGPSILRIQQVVRGDSAAYFCASSLSGSKQFFGPGTRLTVL.

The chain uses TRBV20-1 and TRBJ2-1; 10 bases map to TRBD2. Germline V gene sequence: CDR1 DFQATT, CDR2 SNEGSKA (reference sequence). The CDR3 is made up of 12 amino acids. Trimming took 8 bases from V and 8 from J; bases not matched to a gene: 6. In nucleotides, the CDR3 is TGCAGTTCCGGGCTAGCGGGAGATGAGCAGTTCTTC. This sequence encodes CSSGLAGDEQFF.

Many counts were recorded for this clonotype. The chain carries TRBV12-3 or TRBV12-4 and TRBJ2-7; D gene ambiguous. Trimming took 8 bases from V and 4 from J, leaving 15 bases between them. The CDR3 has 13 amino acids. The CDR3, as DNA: TGTGCCAGCTGGTCGGAGAGTGCGTACGAGCAGTACTTC. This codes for CASWSESAYEQYF.

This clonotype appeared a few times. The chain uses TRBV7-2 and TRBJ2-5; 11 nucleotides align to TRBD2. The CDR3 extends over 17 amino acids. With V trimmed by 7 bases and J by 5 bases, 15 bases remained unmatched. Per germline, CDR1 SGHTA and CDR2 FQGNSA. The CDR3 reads CASIQGVAGGPGETQYF. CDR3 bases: TGTGCCAGCATCCAAGGGGTAGCGGGAGGGCCGGGTGAGACCCAGTACTTC.

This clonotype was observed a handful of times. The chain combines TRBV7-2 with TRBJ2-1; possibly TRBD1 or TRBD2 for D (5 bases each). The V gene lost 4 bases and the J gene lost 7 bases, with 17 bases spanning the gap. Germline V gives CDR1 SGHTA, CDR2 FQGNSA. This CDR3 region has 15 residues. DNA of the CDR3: TGTGCCAGCAGCTCCAGAGGGGTATTCGGAAATGAGCAGTTCTTC. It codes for CASSSRGVFGNEQFF.

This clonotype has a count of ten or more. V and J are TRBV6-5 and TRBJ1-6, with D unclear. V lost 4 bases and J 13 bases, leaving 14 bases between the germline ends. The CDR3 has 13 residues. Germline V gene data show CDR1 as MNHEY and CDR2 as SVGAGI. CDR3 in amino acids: CASSSLLGAPLHF. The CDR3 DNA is TGTGCCAGCAGTTCTCTCTTGGGTGCGCCCCTCCACTTT.

Here the CDR3 DNA reads TGTGCCAGCAGCTTGGGGGTTGTGAACCAAGAGACCCAGTACTTC. This codes for CASSLGVVNQETQYF. The chain carries TRBV5-8 and TRBJ2-5; unclear D gene. This CDR3 spans 15 amino acids. V was pared by 0 bases and J by 0 bases, with 9 bases between. Germline V lookup: CDR1 SGHTS, CDR2 YDEGEE.

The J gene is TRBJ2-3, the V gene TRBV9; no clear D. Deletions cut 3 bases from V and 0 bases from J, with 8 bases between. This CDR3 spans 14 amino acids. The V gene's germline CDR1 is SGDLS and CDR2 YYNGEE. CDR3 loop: CASSGGPSTDTQYF. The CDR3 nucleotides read TGTGCCAGCAGCGGTGGGCCTAGCACAGATACGCAGTATTTT.

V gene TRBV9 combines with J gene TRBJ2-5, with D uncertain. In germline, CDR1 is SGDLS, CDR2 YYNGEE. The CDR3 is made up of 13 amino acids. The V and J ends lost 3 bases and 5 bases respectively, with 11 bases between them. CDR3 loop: CASSADAWETQYF. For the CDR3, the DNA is TGTGCCAGCAGCGCTGACGCGTGGGAGACCCAGTACTTC.

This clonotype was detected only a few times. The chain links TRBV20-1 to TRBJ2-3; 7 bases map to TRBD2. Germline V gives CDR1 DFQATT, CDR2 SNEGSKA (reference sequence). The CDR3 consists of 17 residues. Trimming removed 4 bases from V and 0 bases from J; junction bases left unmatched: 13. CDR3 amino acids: CSAKTSTERTSTDTQYF. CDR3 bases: TGCAGTGCTAAGACTAGCACTGAAAGAACTAGCACAGATACGCAGTATTTT.

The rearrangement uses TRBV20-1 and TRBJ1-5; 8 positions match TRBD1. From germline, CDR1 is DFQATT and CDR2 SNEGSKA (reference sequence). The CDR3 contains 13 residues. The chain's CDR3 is CSILGQGWEPQHF. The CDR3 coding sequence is TGCAGCATTCTCGGACAGGGTTGGGAGCCCCAGCATTTT.

CDR3 nucleotides: TGCAGTGCTAGAGATCAGGCTAGCGGGTCCTACAATGAGCAGTTCTTC. Amino acids: CSARDQASGSYNEQFF. This chain connects TRBV20-1 to TRBJ2-1; 8 bases agree with TRBD2. Germline values: CDR1 DFQATT, CDR2 SNEGSKA (reference sequence). Losses at the gene ends were 0 bases for V and 1 base for J; bases not matched to a gene: 5. The CDR3 extends over 16 amino acids.

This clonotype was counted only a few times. The CDR3 region is CSVSGDSYNEQFF. CDR3 nucleotides: TGCAGCGTTTCGGGGGACTCCTACAATGAGCAGTTCTTC. This sequence joins TRBV29-1 and TRBJ2-1, with D tentatively TRBD2 (6 bases). Trimming removed 5 bases at V and 0 bases at J, with 8 bases between. Per the germline V gene, CDR1 is SQVTM and CDR2 is ANQGSEA. This CDR3 region has 13 residues.

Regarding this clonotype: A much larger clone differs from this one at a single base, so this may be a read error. The CDR3 spells CSAPGRRGEQLF. In nucleotides, the CDR3 is TGCAGTGCTCCGGGGAGGCGAGGTGAGCAGCTCTTC. V usage is TRBV20-1 and J usage is TRBJ2-1; possibly TRBD2 for D (6 bases). Germline CDR1 reads DFQATT; CDR2 reads SNEGSKA (reference sequence). The CDR3 covers 12 residues.

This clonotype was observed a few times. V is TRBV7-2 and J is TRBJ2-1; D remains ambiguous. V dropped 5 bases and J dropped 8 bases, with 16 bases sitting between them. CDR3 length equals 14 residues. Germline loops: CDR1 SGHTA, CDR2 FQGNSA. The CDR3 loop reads CASSLGRTRYEQFF. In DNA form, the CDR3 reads TGTGCCAGCAGCCTAGGGCGAACGAGGTATGAGCAGTTCTTC.

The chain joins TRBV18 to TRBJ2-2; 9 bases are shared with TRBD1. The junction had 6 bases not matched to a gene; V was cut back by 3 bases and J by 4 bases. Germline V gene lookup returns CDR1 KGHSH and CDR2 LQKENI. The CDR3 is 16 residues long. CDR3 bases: TGTGCCAGCTCACCGCTGGGACAGGGACTCACCGGGGAGCTGTTTTTT. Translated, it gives CASSPLGQGLTGELFF.

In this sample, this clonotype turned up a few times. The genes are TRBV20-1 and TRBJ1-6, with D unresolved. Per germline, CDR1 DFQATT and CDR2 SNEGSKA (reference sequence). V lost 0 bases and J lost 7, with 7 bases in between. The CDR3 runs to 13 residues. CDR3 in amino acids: CSARDKLNSPLHF. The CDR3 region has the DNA TGCAGTGCTAGAGACAAATTGAATTCACCCCTCCACTTT.

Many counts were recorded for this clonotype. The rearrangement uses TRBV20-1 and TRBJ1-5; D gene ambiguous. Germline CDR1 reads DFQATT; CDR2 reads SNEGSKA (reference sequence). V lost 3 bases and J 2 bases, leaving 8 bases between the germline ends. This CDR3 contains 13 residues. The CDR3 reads CSASRRGNQPQHF. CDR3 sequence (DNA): TGCAGTGCTAGTAGGAGGGGCAATCAGCCCCAGCATTTT.

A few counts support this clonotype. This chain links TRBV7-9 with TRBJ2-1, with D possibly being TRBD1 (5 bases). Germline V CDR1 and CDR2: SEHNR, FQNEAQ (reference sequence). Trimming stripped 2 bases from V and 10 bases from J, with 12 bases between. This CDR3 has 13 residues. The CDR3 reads CASSLQIWGEQFF. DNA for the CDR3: TGTGCCAGCAGCTTACAAATCTGGGGCGAGCAGTTCTTC.

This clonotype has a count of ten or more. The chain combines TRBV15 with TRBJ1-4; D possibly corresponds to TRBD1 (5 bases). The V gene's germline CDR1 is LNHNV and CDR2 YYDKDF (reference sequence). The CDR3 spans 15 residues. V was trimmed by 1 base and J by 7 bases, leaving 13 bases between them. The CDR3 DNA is TGTGCCACCAGCAGAGGAGGGACCCTTACTGAAAAACTGTTTTTT. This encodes CATSRGGTLTEKLFF.

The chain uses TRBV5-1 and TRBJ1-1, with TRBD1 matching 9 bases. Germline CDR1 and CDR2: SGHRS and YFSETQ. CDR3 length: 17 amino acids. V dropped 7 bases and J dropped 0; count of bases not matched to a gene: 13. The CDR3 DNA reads TGCGCCAGCCATCATACCGGGACAGGGACTATGAACACTGAAGCTTTCTTT. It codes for CASHHTGTGTMNTEAFF.

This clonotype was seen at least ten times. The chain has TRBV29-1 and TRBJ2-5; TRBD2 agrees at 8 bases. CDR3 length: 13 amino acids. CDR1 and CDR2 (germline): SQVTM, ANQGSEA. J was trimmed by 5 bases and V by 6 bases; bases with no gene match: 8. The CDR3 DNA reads TGCAGCGTGGCGGGACTAGGGTTGGAGACCCAGTACTTC. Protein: CSVAGLGLETQYF.

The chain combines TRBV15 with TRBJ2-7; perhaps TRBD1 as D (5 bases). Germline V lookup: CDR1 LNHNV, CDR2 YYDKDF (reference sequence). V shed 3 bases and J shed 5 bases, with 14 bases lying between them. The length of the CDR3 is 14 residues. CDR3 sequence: CATSRGRLGDEQYF. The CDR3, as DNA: TGTGCCACCAGCAGGGGCCGCCTAGGGGACGAGCAGTACTTC.

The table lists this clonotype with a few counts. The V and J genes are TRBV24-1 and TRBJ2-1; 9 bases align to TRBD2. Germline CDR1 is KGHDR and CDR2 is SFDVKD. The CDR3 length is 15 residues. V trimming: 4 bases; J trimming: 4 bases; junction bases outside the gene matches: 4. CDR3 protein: CATSDRSGGYNEQFF. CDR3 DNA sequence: TGTGCCACCAGTGACCGTAGCGGGGGATACAATGAGCAGTTCTTC.

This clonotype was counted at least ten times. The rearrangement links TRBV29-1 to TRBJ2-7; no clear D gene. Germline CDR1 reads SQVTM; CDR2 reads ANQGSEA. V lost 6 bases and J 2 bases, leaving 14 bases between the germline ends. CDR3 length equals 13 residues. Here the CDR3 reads CSVVLGIAYEQYF. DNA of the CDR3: TGCAGCGTCGTGCTAGGAATCGCCTACGAGCAGTACTTC.

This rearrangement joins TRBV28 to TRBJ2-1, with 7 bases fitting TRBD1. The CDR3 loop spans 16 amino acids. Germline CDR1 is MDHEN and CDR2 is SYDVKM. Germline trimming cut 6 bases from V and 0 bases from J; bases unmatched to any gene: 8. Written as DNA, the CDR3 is TGTGCCAGCAGGCCATCGGGACAGAACTCCTACAATGAGCAGTTCTTC. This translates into CASRPSGQNSYNEQFF.

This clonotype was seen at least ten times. In DNA, the CDR3 is TGTGCCAGCAGCCAAACCGGGACAGGGGGCTACGAGCAGTACTTC. Translated: CASSQTGTGGYEQYF. V gene TRBV3-1 combines with J gene TRBJ2-7; TRBD1 matches at 11 bases. This CDR3 has 15 residues. V shed 2 bases and J 3 bases; nucleotides not matched to a gene: 3. The V gene's germline CDR1 is LGHDT and CDR2 YNNKEL (reference sequence).

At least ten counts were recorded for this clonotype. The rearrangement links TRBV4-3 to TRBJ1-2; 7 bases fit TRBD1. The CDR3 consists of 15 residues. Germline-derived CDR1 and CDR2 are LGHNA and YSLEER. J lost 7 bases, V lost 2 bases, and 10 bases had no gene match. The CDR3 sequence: CASSQIRTAGGGYTF. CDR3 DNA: TGCGCCAGCAGCCAAATAAGAACGGCAGGGGGTGGCTACACCTTC.

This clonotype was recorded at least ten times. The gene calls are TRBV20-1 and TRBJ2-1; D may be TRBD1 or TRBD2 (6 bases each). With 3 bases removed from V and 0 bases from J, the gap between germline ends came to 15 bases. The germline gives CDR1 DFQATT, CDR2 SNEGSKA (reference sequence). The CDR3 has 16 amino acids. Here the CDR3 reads CSARARGGSSYNEQFF. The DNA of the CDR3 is TGCAGTGCTAGGGCCAGGGGAGGTAGCTCCTACAATGAGCAGTTCTTC.

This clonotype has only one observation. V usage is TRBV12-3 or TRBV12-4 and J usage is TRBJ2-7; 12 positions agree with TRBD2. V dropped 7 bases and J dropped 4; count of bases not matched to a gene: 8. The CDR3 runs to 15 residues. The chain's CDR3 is CASTLLTSGSYEQYF. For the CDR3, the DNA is TGTGCCAGCACCCTCCTGACTAGCGGGAGTTACGAGCAGTACTTC.

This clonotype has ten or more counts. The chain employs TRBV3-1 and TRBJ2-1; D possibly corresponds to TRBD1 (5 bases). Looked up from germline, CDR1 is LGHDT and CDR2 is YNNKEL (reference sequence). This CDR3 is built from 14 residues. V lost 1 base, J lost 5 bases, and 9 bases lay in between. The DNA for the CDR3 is TGTGCCAGCAGCCAAGGGACGGACAACAATGAGCAGTTCTTC. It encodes CASSQGTDNNEQFF.